This T cell receptor (beta chain) originates from a study of blood T cell repertoires in COVID-19. The CDR3 runs to 15 residues. The ends lost 0 bases at V and 7 bases at J; junction bases unmatched: 5. Germline V gene data show CDR1 as GTSNPN and CDR2 as SVGIG (reference sequence). Using immunoSEQ multiplex PCR, the repertoire was profiled, and TCRdb retains in-frame clones only, with some absent. The table includes 78,000 or so clones, about nine tenths detected once. The rearrangement links TRBV30 to TRBJ1-6, with 8 bases fitting TRBD1. The sequence came from a man aged 45-60 years with active or convalescent COVID-19. The sample consisted of peripheral blood. The CDR3 sequence is CAWSVPGGSNSPLHF. The CDR3 DNA follows: TGTGCCTGGAGTGTACCAGGGGGCTCGAATTCACCCCTCCACTTT.